This TCR beta chain comes out of a study of T cell responses to AZD1222 COVID-19 vaccine. Overall study findings and caveats: Reportedly, nearly half of unique spike TCRs recognized epitopes outside B.1.351/B.1.1.7 mutations.

Germline V CDR1 and CDR2: MNHEY, SVGEGT. The CDR3 has 13 amino acids. Unmatched junction bases numbered 2, after V lost 6 bases and J lost 4 bases. TCRdb's copy holds only in-frame clones and misses some; the assay was immunoSEQ multiplex PCR. The sample shows some 110,000 clones, 85% to 90% of them seen only once. Remarks on this clone: Its cognate antigen is unknown.

The origin of this receptor is an adult in good health. This chain connects TRBV6-2 or TRBV6-3 to TRBJ1-2, with TRBD1 matching over 10 bases. The sample was peripheral blood, taken on day 0 of AZD1222 vaccination. In DNA, the CDR3 is TGTGCCAGCAGCCGGACAGGGGGCTATGGCTACACCTTC. Translated: CASSRTGGYGYTF.